The 3 T cell receptor beta chains given below trace back to one sample, sequenced in a study of cytomegalovirus exposure and HLA in healthy donors. The primer mix had 60 Vbeta and 13 Jbeta primers. Some clones are missing from TCRdb's copy, which holds only in-frame ones; the method was immunoSEQ multiplex PCR. The data show tens of thousands of clones, 75% to 80% seen once. The sample was PBMCs. The receptors were sampled from a female donor in good health and CMV-seronegative.

This clone is categorized as large (0.1 to 1%). The gene calls are TRBV6-5 and TRBJ2-1; D gene ambiguous. This CDR3 comprises 12 residues. Per the germline V gene, CDR1 is MNHEY and CDR2 is SVGAGI. The V gene lost 6 bases and the J gene lost 4 bases, with 7 bases spanning the gap. The CDR3 nucleotides are TGTGCCAGCAGCGACGGGTACAATGAGCAGTTCTTC. Translating it yields CASSDGYNEQFF.

The table lists this clone with a few counts. The chain combines TRBV20-1 with TRBJ2-3; D uncertain. Trimming cost V 6 bases and J 6 bases, with 10 bases left between them. Germline V gene sequence: CDR1 DFQATT, CDR2 SNEGSKA (reference sequence). This CDR3 has 11 amino acids. The CDR3 spells CSATLEDTQYF. CDR3 sequence (DNA): TGCAGTGCAACCCTTGAGGATACGCAGTATTTT.

The chain employs TRBV30 and TRBJ2-7, with TRBD1 matching 7 bases. V gave up 1 base and J gave up 3 bases; unmatched junction bases: 6. Germline CDR1 GTSNPN, CDR2 SVGIG (reference sequence). The CDR3 has 14 amino acids. CDR3 coding DNA: TGTGCCTGGAGTGCGACAGGGTGGTACTACGAGCAGTACTTC. It is translated as CAWSATGWYYEQYF.